A selection of T cell receptor beta chains follows, all from one sample in a study of shared clonotypes between healthy human individuals. Generated by immunoSEQ multiplex PCR, the TCRdb table keeps only in-frame clones and is missing some. This sample yields approximately 1,500,000 clones, of which around 98% are seen a single time; about 0.45% belongs to the top ten. Sample: naive CD4+ T cells sorted from blood. These receptor sequences come from a man aged 25 to 45 in good health. CDR3s include the opening cysteine and the closing phenylalanine or tryptophan. D genes are given only for firm matches. Not every row has a clone size; where given, it reads once, few, many or a size class.

TRBJ2-2,.,.,TRBV7-8,TGTGCCAGCAGCTTAGGGACTCCCACGAACACCGGGGAGCTGTTTTTT,CASSLGTPTNTGELFF
TRBJ2-7,.,.,TRBV27,TGTGCCAGCAGACAACCGGGACAAGGCTACGAGCAGTACTTC,CASRQPGQGYEQYF
TRBJ1-2,.,TRBD1,TRBV5-4,TGTGCCAGCCGAAAGACAGGGGGTAACTATGGCTACACCTTC,CASRKTGGNYGYTF
TRBJ1-1,.,TRBD1,TRBV10-2,TGCGCCAGCAGCCCCGGGACAGGGTTTAACACTGAAGCTTTCTTT,CASSPGTGFNTEAFF
TRBJ2-5,.,.,TRBV7-8,TGTGCCAGCAGCTTAGAAAGGGGGACAACCGGAGAGACCCAGTACTTC,CASSLERGTTGETQYF
TRBJ1-1,.,.,TRBV6-5,TGTGCCAGCAGTTACTCGACCCACCCGGGCACTGAAGCTTTCTTT,CASSYSTHPGTEAFF
TRBJ1-3,.,.,TRBV6-1,TGTGCCAGCATGCTTCACGGGGCAGTTGGAAACACCATATATTTT,CASMLHGAVGNTIYF
TRBJ2-5,.,TRBD1,TRBV7-2,TGTGCCAGCAGCCCAGGACAGGGGGCGGAGACCCAGTACTTC,CASSPGQGAETQYF
TRBJ2-7,.,.,TRBV5-4,TGTGCCAGCAGCTTTCGTGAGCGGGCCTACGAGCAGTACTTC,CASSFRERAYEQYF
TRBJ2-3,.,TRBD1,TRBV18,TGTGCCAGCTCACCGATACCGGACGACTACGACAGGGTGGGCGAAACAGATACGCAGTATTTT,CASSPIPDDYDRVGETDTQYF
TRBJ1-2,.,.,TRBV12-5,TGTGCTAGTGGTTTGGTACGGGGTCGCGGCTACACCTTC,CASGLVRGRGYTF
TRBJ2-3,.,.,TRBV19,TGTGCCAGTAGTATCTCCCCGACAGGGAGGGTAGATACGCAGTATTTT,CASSISPTGRVDTQYF
TRBJ1-2,.,.,TRBV6-5,TGTGCCAGCAGTTACCCCGGGGATCCGGGTGGCTACACCTTC,CASSYPGDPGGYTF
TRBJ2-7,.,TRBD1,TRBV29-1,TGCAGCGTCTACACAGGGGGCTACGAGCAGTACTTC,CSVYTGGYEQYF
TRBJ2-2,.,TRBD2,TRBV2,TGTGCCAGCAGTGAACAAGCTAGCGGCAACACCGGGGAGCTGTTTTTT,CASSEQASGNTGELFF
TRBJ2-3,.,TRBD2,TRBV18,TGTGCCAGCTCTCGGGGACTAGAAAGCACAGATACGCAGTATTTT,CASSRGLESTDTQYF
TRBJ1-3,.,.,TRBV6-6,TGTGCCAGCAGTTACTCGGGGAACTCTGGAAACACCATATATTTT,CASSYSGNSGNTIYF
TRBJ2-1,.,.,TRBV7-2,TGTGCCAGCAGCTTAGCCTGGGAAGCTGGTTTAAATGAGCAGTTCTTC,CASSLAWEAGLNEQFF
TRBJ2-1,.,TRBD2,TRBV10-3,TGTGCATCGGGAGGGCCCGGCAATGAGCAGTTCTTC,CASGGPGNEQFF
TRBJ1-4,.,.,TRBV28,TGTGCCAGCAAACCCAGGGTTGCAAGTGAAAAACTGTTTTTT,CASKPRVASEKLFF
TRBJ2-2,.,.,TRBV5-1,TGCGCCAGCAGCTTGAATCCGATGGACAGCTCGACCGGGGAGCTGTTTTTT,CASSLNPMDSSTGELFF
TRBJ1-5,.,TRBD1,TRBV10-3,TGTGCCATCAGTGAGGACAGGGATCACCAGCCCCAGCATTTT,CAISEDRDHQPQHF
TRBJ2-7,.,.,TRBV27,TGTGCCAGCAGTCCCAATCCGGGGACCCCTTTCTACGAGCAGTACTTC,CASSPNPGTPFYEQYF
TRBJ2-7,.,TRBD2,TRBV9,TGTGCCAGCAGCGCGGGGACTAGCGGGACTCACGAGCAGTACTTC,CASSAGTSGTHEQYF
TRBJ2-5,.,.,TRBV5-4,TGTGCCAGCAGCTACGCCGGGGGAGAGACCCAGTACTTC,CASSYAGGETQYF
TRBJ2-1,.,TRBD2,TRBV5-1,TGCGCCAGCAGCTTCTTGACTAGCGGGTACCTCAATGAGCAGTTCTTC,CASSFLTSGYLNEQFF
TRBJ2-1,.,.,TRBV7-3,TGTGCCAGCAGCCTGACCCCTCCGGGACTTGGCTCCTACAATGAGCAGTTCTTC,CASSLTPPGLGSYNEQFF
TRBJ2-7,.,.,TRBV28,TGTGCCAGCAGCCAAGGGTCGGGGCATATGGGCTACGAGCAGTACTTC,CASSQGSGHMGYEQYF
TRBJ2-1,.,.,TRBV4-3,TGCGCCAGCAGCCAAATACTAGACCAAGTTGAGCAGTTCTTC,CASSQILDQVEQFF
TRBJ1-5,.,TRBD1,TRBV27,TGTGCCAGCAGTTTGGGGACGGGACAGGGTGAAGGGAGTTGGCCCCAGCATTTT,CASSLGTGQGEGSWPQHF
TRBJ2-7,.,.,TRBV10-3,TGTGCCATCAGTGTCCTAGCTGGCTACGAGCAGTACTTC,CAISVLAGYEQYF
TRBJ2-7,.,.,TRBV18,TGTGCCAGCTCAGCCCACCCTCCCCCTTACGAGCAGTACTTC,CASSAHPPPYEQYF
TRBJ2-3,.,TRBD1,TRBV30,TGTGCCTGGAGTTCCGTAGGGACAGGGCCAACTAGGGGGCAGTATTTT,CAWSSVGTGPTRGQYF
TRBJ2-1,.,.,TRBV10-1,TGCGCCAGCAGTTTCCAGGGATGGAATGAGCAGTTCTTC,CASSFQGWNEQFF
TRBJ1-2,.,.,TRBV14,TGTGCCAGCAGCCAAGACAGATTCTATGGCTACACCTTC,CASSQDRFYGYTF
TRBJ2-7,.,TRBD1,TRBV5-4,TGTGCCAGCAGCCGGGGACAGGGGGCGACGGTCTACGAGCAGTACTTC,CASSRGQGATVYEQYF
TRBJ1-5,.,.,TRBV28,TGTGCCAGCAGTTTAATATTTCAGCCCCAGCATTTT,CASSLIFQPQHF
TRBJ2-1,.,.,TRBV7-2,TGTGCCAGCAGTCAAGACGGGGTAAGGTTTTTCAATGAGCAGTTCTTC,CASSQDGVRFFNEQFF
TRBJ2-7,.,.,TRBV21-1,TGTGCCAGCAGCGCGCCCCCCCCAGGGGACTTCAGTGGTGAGCAGTACTTC,CASSAPPPGDFSGEQYF
TRBJ2-7,.,.,TRBV19,TGTGCCAGTAGTCAAGGACTACCGGCTTACGAGCAGTACTTC,CASSQGLPAYEQYF
TRBJ2-5,.,.,TRBV18,TGTGCCAGCTCACCACATCAAGAGACCCAGTACTTC,CASSPHQETQYF
TRBJ2-7,once,TRBD1,TRBV7-9,TGTGCCAGCACCTCGGACAGGGGGCCCTACGAGCAGTACTTC,CASTSDRGPYEQYF